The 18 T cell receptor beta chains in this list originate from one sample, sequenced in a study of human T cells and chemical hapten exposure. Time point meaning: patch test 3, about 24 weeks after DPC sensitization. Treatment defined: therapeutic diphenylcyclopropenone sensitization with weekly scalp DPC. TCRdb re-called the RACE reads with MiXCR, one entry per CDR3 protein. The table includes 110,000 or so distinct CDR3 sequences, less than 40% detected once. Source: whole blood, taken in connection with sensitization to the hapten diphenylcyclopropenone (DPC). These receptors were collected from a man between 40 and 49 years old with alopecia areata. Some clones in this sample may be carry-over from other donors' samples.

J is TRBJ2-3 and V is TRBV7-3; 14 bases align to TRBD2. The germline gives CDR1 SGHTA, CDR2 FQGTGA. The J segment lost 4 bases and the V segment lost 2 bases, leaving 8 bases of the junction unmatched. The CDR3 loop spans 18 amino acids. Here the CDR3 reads CASSLFGLAGGGADTQYF. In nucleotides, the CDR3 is TGTGCCAGCAGCTTATTCGGACTAGCGGGAGGAGGTGCAGATACGCAGTATTTT.

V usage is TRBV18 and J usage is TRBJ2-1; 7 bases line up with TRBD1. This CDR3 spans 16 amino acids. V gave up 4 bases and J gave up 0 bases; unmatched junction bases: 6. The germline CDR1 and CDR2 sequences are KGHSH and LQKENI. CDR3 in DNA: TGTGCCAGCTCACAAAGGGGGCATAGCTCCTACAATGAGCAGTTCTTC. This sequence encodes CASSQRGHSSYNEQFF.

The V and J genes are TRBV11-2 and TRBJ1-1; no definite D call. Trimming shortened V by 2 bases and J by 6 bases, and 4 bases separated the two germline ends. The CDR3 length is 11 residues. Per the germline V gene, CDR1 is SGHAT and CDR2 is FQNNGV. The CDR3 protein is CASSLNSEAFF. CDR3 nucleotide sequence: TGTGCCAGCAGCTTAAACTCTGAAGCTTTCTTT.

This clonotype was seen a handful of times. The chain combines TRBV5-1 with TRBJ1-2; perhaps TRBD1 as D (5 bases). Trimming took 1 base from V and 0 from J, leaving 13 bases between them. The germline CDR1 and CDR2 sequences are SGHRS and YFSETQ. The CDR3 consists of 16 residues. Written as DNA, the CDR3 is TGCGCCAGCAGCTTGCTTTTCGGACAAACTAACTATGGCTACACCTTC. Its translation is CASSLLFGQTNYGYTF.

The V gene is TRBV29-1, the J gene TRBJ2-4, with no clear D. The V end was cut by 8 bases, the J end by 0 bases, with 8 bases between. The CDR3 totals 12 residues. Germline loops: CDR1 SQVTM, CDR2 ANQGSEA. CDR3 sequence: CSFTVAKNIQYF. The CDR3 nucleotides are TGCAGCTTCACCGTAGCCAAAAACATTCAGTACTTC.

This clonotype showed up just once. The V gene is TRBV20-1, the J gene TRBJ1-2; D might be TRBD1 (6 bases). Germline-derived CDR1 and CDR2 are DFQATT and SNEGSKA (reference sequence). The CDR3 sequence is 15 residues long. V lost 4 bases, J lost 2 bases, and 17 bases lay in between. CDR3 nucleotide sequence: TGCAGTGCTATAGAGGGGGGGCGCAGCAACTATGGCTACACCTTC. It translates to CSAIEGGRSNYGYTF.

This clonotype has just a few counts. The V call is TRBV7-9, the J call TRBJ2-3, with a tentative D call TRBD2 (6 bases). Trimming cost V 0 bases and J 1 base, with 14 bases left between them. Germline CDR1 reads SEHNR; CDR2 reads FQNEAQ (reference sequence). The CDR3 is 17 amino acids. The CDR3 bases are TGTGCCAGCAGCTTAGCGTCGTGGAGGGTAGGCACAGATACGCAGTATTTT. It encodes CASSLASWRVGTDTQYF.

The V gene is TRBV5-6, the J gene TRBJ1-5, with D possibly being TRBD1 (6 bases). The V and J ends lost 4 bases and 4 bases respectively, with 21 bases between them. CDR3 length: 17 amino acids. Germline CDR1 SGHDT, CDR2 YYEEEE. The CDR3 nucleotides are TGTGCCAGCAGCCTCATGAGGGGGGGAGAAGGGAATCAGCCCCAGCATTTT. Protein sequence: CASSLMRGGEGNQPQHF.

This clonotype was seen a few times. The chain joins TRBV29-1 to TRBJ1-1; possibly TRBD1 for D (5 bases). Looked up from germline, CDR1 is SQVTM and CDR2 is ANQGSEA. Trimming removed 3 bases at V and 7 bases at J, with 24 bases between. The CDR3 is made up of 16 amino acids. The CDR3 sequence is CSVEKALSTVGYEAFF. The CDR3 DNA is TGCAGCGTTGAGAAGGCGTTATCGACAGTCGGGTATGAAGCTTTCTTT.

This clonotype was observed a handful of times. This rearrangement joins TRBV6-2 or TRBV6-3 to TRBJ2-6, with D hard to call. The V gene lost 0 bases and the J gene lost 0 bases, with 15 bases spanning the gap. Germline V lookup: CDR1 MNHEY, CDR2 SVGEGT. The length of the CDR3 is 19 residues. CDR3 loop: CASSYSLGRPSSGANVLTF. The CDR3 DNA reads TGTGCCAGCAGTTACTCTCTAGGCAGGCCAAGCTCTGGGGCCAACGTCCTGACTTTC.

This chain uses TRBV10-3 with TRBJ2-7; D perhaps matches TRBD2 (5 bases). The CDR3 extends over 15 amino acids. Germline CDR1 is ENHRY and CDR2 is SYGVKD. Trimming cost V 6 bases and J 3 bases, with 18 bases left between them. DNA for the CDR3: TGTGCCATCAGCCTAGAGGGAGACCCCTTCTACGAGCAGTACTTC. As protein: CAISLEGDPFYEQYF.

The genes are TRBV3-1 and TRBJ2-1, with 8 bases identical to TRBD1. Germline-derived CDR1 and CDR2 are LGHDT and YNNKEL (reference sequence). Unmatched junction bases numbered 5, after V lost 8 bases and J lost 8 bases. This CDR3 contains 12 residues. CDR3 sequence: CASRQGQDEQFF. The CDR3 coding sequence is TGTGCCAGCCGACAGGGGCAGGATGAGCAGTTCTTC.

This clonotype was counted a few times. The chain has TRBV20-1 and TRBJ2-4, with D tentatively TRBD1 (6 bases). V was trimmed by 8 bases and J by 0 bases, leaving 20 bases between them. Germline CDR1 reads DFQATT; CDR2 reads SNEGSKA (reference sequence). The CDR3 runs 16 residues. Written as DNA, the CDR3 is TGCAGTTCCCTTCCCCCTCAGGGACAAGCCAAAAACATTCAGTACTTC. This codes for CSSLPPQGQAKNIQYF.

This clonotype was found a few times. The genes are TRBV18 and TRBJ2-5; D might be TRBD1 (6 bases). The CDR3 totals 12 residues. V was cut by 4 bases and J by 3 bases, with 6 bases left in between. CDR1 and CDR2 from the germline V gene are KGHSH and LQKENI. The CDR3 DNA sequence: TGTGCCAGCTCACACAGGGAAGAGACCCAGTACTTC. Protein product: CASSHREETQYF.

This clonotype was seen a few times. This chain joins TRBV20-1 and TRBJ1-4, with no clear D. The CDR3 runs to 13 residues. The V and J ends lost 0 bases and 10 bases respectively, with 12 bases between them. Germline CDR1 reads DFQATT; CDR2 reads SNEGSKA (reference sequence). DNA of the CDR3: TGCAGTGCTAGAGATCTTGGGATCGGAAAACTGTTTTTT. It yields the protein CSARDLGIGKLFF.

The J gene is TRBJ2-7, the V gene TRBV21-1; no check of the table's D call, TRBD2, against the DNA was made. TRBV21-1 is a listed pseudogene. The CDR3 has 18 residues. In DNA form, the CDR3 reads TGTGCCAGCAGCAAAGTGGGGACTAGCGGGAGGGCTGGGTGCGAGCAGTACGTC. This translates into CASSKVGTSGRAGCEQYV.

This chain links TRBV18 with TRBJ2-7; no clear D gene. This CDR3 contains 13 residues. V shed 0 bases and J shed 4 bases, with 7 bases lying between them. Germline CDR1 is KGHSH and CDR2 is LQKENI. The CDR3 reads CASSPPNGYEQYV. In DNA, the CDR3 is TGTGCCAGCTCACCACCTAACGGTTACGAGCAGTACGTC.

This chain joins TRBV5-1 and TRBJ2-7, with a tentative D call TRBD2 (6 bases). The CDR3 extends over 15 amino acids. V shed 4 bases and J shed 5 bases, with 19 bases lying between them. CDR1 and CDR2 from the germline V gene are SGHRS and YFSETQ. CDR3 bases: TGCGCCAGCAGCATGAGAGGGGTTCCGGGGGACGAGCAGTACGTC. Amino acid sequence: CASSMRGVPGDEQYV.